The entry that follows covers one TCR beta chain sequence. Its cognate antigen has yet to be identified. Base-call qualities are not available, and no considerably larger clone is one nucleotide away. The sample belongs to a study of blood T cell repertoires in COVID-19 (dated by TCRdb to the early 2020s). In terms of the full investigation: Collaborator samples came from the United States, Italy and Spain and covered acute and convalescent phases of COVID-19. Sample metadata almost always included a de-identified subject ID, COVID-19 status, age in years and sex. A freely available public database, intended as a resource for researchers studying the immune response to SARS-CoV-2, is where the repertoires were released. Samples were obtained from the ongoing ImmuneRACE study (first 160 participants) and from 1,254 subjects provided by 6 global collaborators. The material from the prospective study consisted of cDNA or gDNA derived from T cells, B-cell-depleted T cells, or PBMCs. Where available, HLA class I and class II types were taken from metadata supplied by the sample provider and were not determined by assay-based typing. Subjects who had been exposed to COVID-19, were actively infected with it, or had recovered from it provided the deeply sampled blood TCRbeta repertoires that made up the dataset. General study outcomes and caveats: How much clinical and demographic metadata was included differed by source and by participant, and the metadata was provided uncurated.

The immunoSEQ Assay, a bias-controlled multiplex PCR, was used to amplify TCRbeta CDR3 regions from genomic DNA. Per the authors' processing: Nucleated cell counts per sample were estimated from amplification of reference gene primers within the assay. Sequence reads were collapsed and filtered to measure the absolute abundance of every unique TCRbeta CDR3 rearrangement. For each sample, productive Simpson clonality was calculated as the square root of Simpson's diversity index over productive rearrangements. The table comes from immuneACCESS by way of TCRdb, which keeps in-frame sequences with V and J called. Part of the clones is missing from these tables; in studies checked, under half for an unresolved V gene and the rest for unknown reasons. Clonal size and the V and J genes are those of that table, whereas D and trimming came from the DNA. This sample lists approximately 130,000 clones; roughly four fifths were detected once. In total, the top ten clones hold about 20% of the sample.

Participants in the prospective study were enrolled through a virtual design, were aged roughly 18 to 100 years, and lived in roughly 26 United States geographic areas. In the prospective study, participants were assigned to cohorts based on the clinical history participants reported in a screening survey and a study questionnaire. For ImmuneRACE Cohort 3, a participant was defined as recovered based on two consecutive negative NP/OP PCR tests, clearance by a healthcare professional, or resolution of symptoms. In the prospective study, whole blood, serum and a nasopharyngeal or oropharyngeal swab were collected from each participant by mobile phlebotomists. Participants in the prospective study had the option to provide additional blood draws and questionnaires over a 2-month period. Before DNA extraction, blood samples from the prospective study were shipped at room temperature or frozen. What was sequenced was PBMCs or T cells enriched from blood (not recorded which). The TCR comes from a man aged 25 to 40 who had recovered from COVID-19.

At the DNA level, the sequence is TGTGCCAGCAGCCGGAGACAGGCTGGCAATTCACCCCTCCACTTT. It is translated as CASSRRQAGNSPLHF. Here the chain combines TRBV5-6 and TRBJ1-6; the D region possibly corresponds to TRBD1 (6 bases align). Trimming costs V 4 bases and J 7 bases, and their ends lie 15 bases apart. CDR1 and CDR2, looked up from the germline V gene, are SGHDT and YYEEEE. Measured from the cysteine to the phenylalanine, the CDR3 is 15 residues long. The read is trimmed to its CDR3 DNA, 45 bases read in frame from base 1.